Below are 19 T cell receptor beta chains sequenced from a single sample in a study of cytomegalovirus exposure and HLA in healthy donors. 60 Vbeta and 13 Jbeta primers were used in PCR. Here immunoSEQ multiplex PCR was the method, and the copy in TCRdb shows in-frame clones only, minus some. The sample lists more than 100,000 clones, 70% to 90% occurring once. Sequencing was done on a sample of PBMCs. These receptors were collected from a man aged 35-49 years in good health and CMV-seronegative.

The chain has TRBV25-1 and TRBJ2-7; 10 bases fit TRBD2. Germline assignment: CDR1 MGHDK and CDR2 SYGVNS. There are 17 residues in the CDR3. J gave up 0 bases and V 2 bases, and 7 bases lay outside the gene matches. In nucleotides, the CDR3 is TGTGCCAGCAGTGAACCCCGACTAGCGGGCCTCTCCTACGAGCAGTACTTC. It encodes CASSEPRLAGLSYEQYF.

The chain uses TRBV11-2 and TRBJ1-1; possibly TRBD1 for D (6 bases). Germline V gene lookup returns CDR1 SGHAT and CDR2 FQNNGV. Between the trimmed V and J ends, which lost 1 base and 6 bases, there was a span of 18 bases. This CDR3 spans 16 amino acids. DNA for the CDR3: TGTGCCAGCAGCTTAGCCGCCTGGGGGGGGGCACCTGAAGCTTTCTTT. Its translation: CASSLAAWGGAPEAFF.

This chain connects TRBV19 to TRBJ1-5, with D uncertain. Trimming removed 3 bases from V and 7 bases from J, with 7 bases in between. CDR1 and CDR2 from the germline V gene are LNHDA and SQIVND (reference sequence). The CDR3 sequence is 12 residues long. CDR3 protein: CASSISIQPQHF. The CDR3 coding sequence is TGTGCCAGTAGTATTAGTATCCAGCCCCAGCATTTT.

CDR3 region: CASSNGQANYGYTF. The CDR3 DNA follows: TGTGCCAGCAGCAACGGACAGGCAAACTATGGCTACACCTTC. The chain recombines TRBV7-2 with TRBJ1-2; 7 bases match TRBD1. This CDR3 contains 14 residues. Germline V gene data show CDR1 as SGHTA and CDR2 as FQGNSA. With V trimmed by 5 bases and J by 2 bases, 5 bases remained unmatched.

The genes are TRBV28 and TRBJ2-7; TRBD1 aligns across 8 bases. J gave up 4 bases and V 8 bases, and 10 bases lay outside the gene matches. Germline V lookup: CDR1 MDHEN, CDR2 SYDVKM. CDR3 size: 14 residues. The CDR3 loop is CASQFSDREYEQYF. In DNA form, the CDR3 reads TGTGCCAGCCAGTTTTCGGACAGGGAGTACGAGCAGTACTTC. The whole variable domain, remainder taken from reference TRBV28 and TRBJ2-7, is DVKVTQSSRYLVKRTGEKVFLECVQDMDHENMFWYRQDPGLGLRLIYFSYDVKMKEKGDIPEGYSVSREKKERFSLILESASTNQTSMYLCASQFSDREYEQYFGPGTRLTVT.

The chain uses TRBV15 and TRBJ1-1; tentative D call: TRBD1 (6 bases). CDR1 is LNHNV, CDR2 YYDKDF, per germline (reference sequence). V lost 0 bases and J 8 bases, leaving 13 bases between the germline ends. This CDR3 is 14 amino acids long. The CDR3 loop is CATSREERGLEAFF. CDR3 nucleotides: TGTGCCACCAGCAGAGAGGAGCGGGGGCTGGAAGCTTTCTTT. Using reference TRBV15 and TRBJ1-1 for the parts outside the CDR3, the full variable domain is DAMVIQNPRYQVTQFGKPVTLSCSQTLNHNVMYWYQQKSSQAPKLLFHYYDKDFNNEADTPDNFQSRRPNTSFCFLDIRSPGLGDTAMYLCATSREERGLEAFFGQGTRLTVV.

The gene calls are TRBV5-1 and TRBJ1-1; possible D gene TRBD1, 5 bases. The CDR3 extends over 15 amino acids. The germline V gene encodes CDR1 SGHRS and CDR2 YFSETQ. Trimming removed 2 bases from V and 0 bases from J, with 11 bases in between. The CDR3 sequence is CASSFRREVNTEAFF. The DNA for the CDR3 is TGCGCCAGCAGCTTCCGCAGGGAGGTGAACACTGAAGCTTTCTTT. Filled out from reference TRBV5-1 and TRBJ1-1, the complete variable domain reads KAGVTQTPRYLIKTRGQQVTLSCSPISGHRSVSWYQQTPGQGLQFLFEYFSETQRNKGNFPGRFSGRQFSNSRSEMNVSTLELGDSALYLCASSFRREVNTEAFFGQGTRLTVV.

To note about this clone: Other DNA sequences in this sample translate to the same CDR3. The V and J genes are TRBV5-6 and TRBJ2-1, with unresolved D. Germline V gene data show CDR1 as SGHDT and CDR2 as YYEEEE. The CDR3 is 16 amino acids. With 3 bases removed from V and 3 bases from J, the gap between germline ends came to 16 bases. The CDR3 region has the DNA TGTGCCAGCAGCTCTGGGCAGGCCAAACGCTACAATGAGCAGTTCTTC. It codes for CASSSGQAKRYNEQFF.

V is TRBV5-1 and J is TRBJ2-1, with TRBD2 identical over 9 bases. CDR1 is SGHRS, CDR2 YFSETQ, per germline. There are 16 residues in the CDR3. V was pared by 3 bases and J by 2 bases, with 6 bases of the junction left unmatched. This CDR3 reads CASSSAGGGAYNEQFF. The CDR3 nucleotides read TGCGCCAGCAGCTCCGCGGGCGGGGGGGCCTACAATGAGCAGTTCTTC.

The chain combines TRBV7-2 with TRBJ2-5; 8 bases map to TRBD2. V was pared by 5 bases and J by 4 bases, with 9 bases of the junction left unmatched. Germline V gene lookup returns CDR1 SGHTA and CDR2 FQGNSA. This CDR3 spans 15 amino acids. CDR3 DNA sequence: TGTGCCAGCAGCAGACTCGGGGGGGCAGGAGAGACCCAGTACTTC. Encoded protein: CASSRLGGAGETQYF.

The chain employs TRBV9 and TRBJ2-5; 8 bases align to TRBD2. The V and J ends lost 4 bases and 3 bases, in that order; junction bases with no gene match: 8. Germline assignment: CDR1 SGDLS and CDR2 YYNGEE. CDR3 size: 15 residues. The CDR3 loop reads CASSFGLAREETQYF. In nucleotides, the CDR3 is TGTGCCAGCAGCTTCGGACTAGCTCGAGAAGAGACCCAGTACTTC.

V usage is TRBV9 and J usage is TRBJ2-7; tentative D call: TRBD1 (6 bases). V was shortened by 6 bases and J by 7 bases, with 20 bases between the two germline ends. This CDR3 is 14 amino acids long. In germline, CDR1 is SGDLS, CDR2 YYNGEE. The CDR3 here is CASNPGETALEQYF. The CDR3, as DNA: TGTGCCAGCAACCCAGGGGAAACAGCCCTTGAGCAGTACTTC.

The chain combines TRBV19 with TRBJ2-3; D gene uncertain. Trimming took 10 bases from V and 2 from J, leaving 19 bases between them. This CDR3 comprises 15 residues. CDR1 is LNHDA and CDR2 is SQIVND in the germline V gene (reference sequence). The CDR3 is CATNSGREVTDTQYF. CDR3 sequence (DNA): TGTGCCACCAACTCCGGCCGCGAGGTCACAGATACGCAGTATTTT.

The V gene is TRBV6-4, the J gene TRBJ2-1, with TRBD2 identical over 13 bases. Germline CDR1 MRHNA, CDR2 SNTAGT. Trimming cost V 3 bases and J 6 bases; bases outside gene matches: 2. The length of the CDR3 is 15 residues. For the CDR3, the DNA is TGTGCCAGCAGTGAGGGACTAGCGGGGCCCAATGAGCAGTTCTTC. This encodes CASSEGLAGPNEQFF.

V usage is TRBV7-6 and J usage is TRBJ2-5, with a weak D call TRBD2 (6 bases). CDR3 size: 15 residues. CDR1 is SGHVS, CDR2 FNYEAQ, per germline. Trimming removed 1 base from V and 4 bases from J, with 13 bases in between. CDR3: CASSLVAGGGETQYF. Here the CDR3 DNA reads TGTGCCAGCAGCTTAGTTGCCGGGGGAGGAGAGACCCAGTACTTC.

CDR3: CASSPTDRERAGNTIYF. CDR3 in DNA: TGTGCCAGCAGCCCGACGGACAGGGAAAGGGCTGGAAACACCATATATTTT. The chain couples TRBV5-8 to TRBJ1-3; 8 nucleotides align to TRBD1. The V and J ends lost 4 bases and 2 bases, in that order; junction bases with no gene match: 11. CDR1 SGHTS and CDR2 YDEGEE come from the germline V gene. CDR3 length: 17 residues.

The V gene is TRBV28, the J gene TRBJ1-5; D gene ambiguous. The CDR3 extends over 14 amino acids. CDR1 MDHEN and CDR2 SYDVKM come from the germline V gene. Trimming took off 5 bases at V and 3 bases at J, with 11 bases between the two ends. CDR3 protein: CASSAQLFNQPQHF. The CDR3 DNA follows: TGTGCCAGCAGTGCCCAGTTATTCAATCAGCCCCAGCATTTT. Together with reference TRBV28 and TRBJ1-5, the CDR3 gives the full variable domain: DVKVTQSSRYLVKRTGEKVFLECVQDMDHENMFWYRQDPGLGLRLIYFSYDVKMKEKGDIPEGYSVSREKKERFSLILESASTNQTSMYLCASSAQLFNQPQHFGDGTRLSIL.

Only a few counts were recorded for this clone. Here the CDR3 DNA reads TGTGCTAGTGGTTTGGGGGGGCTAGCGGGAGTCGACTACGAGCAGTACTTC. It encodes CASGLGGLAGVDYEQYF. The V call is TRBV12-5, the J call TRBJ2-7, with 10 bases identical to TRBD2. Germline CDR1 reads LGHNT; CDR2 reads FRNRAP. There are 17 residues in the CDR3. V was pared by 1 base and J by 3 bases, with 9 bases of the junction left unmatched.

The chain employs TRBV2 and TRBJ2-3, with TRBD2 identical over 11 bases. V shed 6 bases and J 0 bases; nucleotides not matched to a gene: 2. CDR1 SNHLY and CDR2 FYNNEI come from the germline V gene. The CDR3 has 15 amino acids. As DNA, the CDR3 is TGTGCCAGCAGCGCTAGCGGGAGGAGCACAGATACGCAGTATTTT. As protein: CASSASGRSTDTQYF.